These T cell receptor beta chains were read from a single sample in a study of shared clonotypes between healthy human individuals. Method: immunoSEQ multiplex PCR; TCRdb's copy keeps in-frame clones and lacks some. The data contain some 2 million clones, less than 95% of them singletons. The sequenced material came from naive CD8+ T cells sorted from blood. The receptors were gathered from a man aged 18 to 29 in good health. Each CDR3 is given with its conserved first and last residue. A D gene is named only where the DNA matches it firmly. Rows give clone size only sometimes, using once, few, many, or a class for an expanded clone.

- TRBJ1-5 TRBV30 TRBD1 CAWSVGQGGQPQHF TGTGCCTGGAGTGTAGGACAGGGTGGTCAGCCCCAGCATTTT
- TRBJ2-5 TRBV5-1 - CASSLTESQETQYF TGCGCCAGCAGCTTGACAGAAAGCCAAGAGACCCAGTACTTC
- TRBJ2-2 TRBV11-2 TRBD1 CASSQTEGQGAHTGELFF TGTGCCAGCAGTCAGACCGAGGGACAGGGGGCGCACACCGGGGAGCTGTTTTTT
- TRBJ1-1 TRBV4-1 - CASSSRSLRDTEAFF TGCGCCAGCAGCTCAAGGAGTCTTAGAGACACTGAAGCTTTCTTT
- TRBJ1-1 TRBV4-1 TRBD1 CASSTGATEAFF TGCGCCAGCAGTACAGGGGCCACTGAAGCTTTCTTT
- TRBJ2-7 TRBV5-4 - CASSNDRSEYEQYF TGTGCCAGCAGCAACGACAGATCTGAGTACGAGCAGTACTTC
- TRBJ2-6 TRBV27 - CASSNLEVVSGANVLTF TGTGCCAGCAGCAACCTCGAGGTGGTTAGTGGGGCCAACGTCCTGACTTTC
- TRBJ2-7 TRBV6-6 - CASSRRGHSYEQYF TGTGCCAGCAGTAGGAGGGGACACTCCTACGAGCAGTACTTC
- TRBJ1-1 TRBV5-6 - CASSLLAGKTEAFF TGTGCCAGCAGCTTGCTTGCAGGGAAAACTGAAGCTTTCTTT
- TRBJ2-1 TRBV29-1 TRBD2 CSVDTSGSVVEQFF TGCAGCGTTGACACTAGCGGGAGTGTGGTGGAGCAGTTCTTC
- TRBJ2-3 TRBV7-9 TRBD2 CASSVKRGEGDTQYF TGTGCCAGCAGCGTAAAGCGGGGGGAGGGAGATACGCAGTATTTT
- TRBJ1-5 TRBV19 - CASSEGVFNQPQHF TGTGCCAGTAGTGAAGGGGTTTTCAATCAGCCCCAGCATTTT
- TRBJ1-5 TRBV5-8 - CASSFSGSNQPQHF TGTGCCAGCAGCTTTTCGGGTAGCAATCAGCCCCAGCATTTT
- TRBJ2-7 TRBV27 TRBD2 CASSRGGAFYEQYF TGTGCCAGCAGCCGCGGGGGGGCCTTCTACGAGCAGTACTTC
- TRBJ2-2 TRBV10-1 - CASSELKSGELFF TGCGCCAGCAGTGAGTTGAAGTCCGGGGAGCTGTTTTTT
- TRBJ2-3 TRBV9 TRBD1 CASSLSGTGTTDTQYF TGTGCCAGCAGCCTAAGCGGGACAGGGACCACAGATACGCAGTATTTT
- TRBJ2-7 TRBV5-1 TRBD2 CASSYPGTSGRYEQYF TGCGCCAGCAGCTACCCTGGGACTAGCGGGCGCTACGAGCAGTACTTC
- TRBJ2-5 TRBV2 TRBD2 CASRPTSGRSSGETQYF TGTGCCAGCAGGCCGACTAGCGGGAGATCCTCGGGGGAGACCCAGTACTTC
- TRBJ1-1 TRBV6-6 - CASSPIVPTEAFF TGTGCCAGCAGTCCGATAGTCCCCACTGAAGCTTTCTTT
once TRBJ2-7 TRBV7-8 TRBD2 CASSWGLAGGTDYEQYF TGTGCCAGCAGCTGGGGACTAGCGGGAGGGACCGATTACGAGCAGTACTTC
- TRBJ2-6 TRBV7-9 - CASSPTSGANVLTF TGTGCCAGCAGCCCGACCTCTGGGGCCAACGTCCTGACTTTC
- TRBJ2-3 TRBV6-5 TRBD1 CASSPYRGFADTQYF TGTGCCAGCAGTCCTTACAGGGGTTTCGCAGATACGCAGTATTTT
- TRBJ2-3 TRBV27 TRBD2 CASSFLGTSEFTDTQYF TGTGCCAGCAGTTTCTTAGGGACTAGCGAGTTCACAGATACGCAGTATTTT
- TRBJ2-7 TRBV10-3 - CAISESGSQPEQYF TGTGCCATCAGTGAGTCAGGCTCTCAGCCCGAGCAGTACTTC
- TRBJ1-2 TRBV11-2 - CASSLGSYNSDGYTF TGTGCCAGCAGCTTAGGCAGCTACAACTCCGATGGCTACACCTTC
- TRBJ1-3 TRBV5-1 - CASSLDPGLGNTIYF TGCGCCAGCAGCTTGGACCCGGGTCTGGGAAACACCATATATTTT
- TRBJ1-4 TRBV4-3 - CASSGLNEKLFF TGCGCCAGCAGCGGACTTAATGAAAAACTGTTTTTT
- TRBJ1-5 TRBV28 - CASSTGEGNQPQHF TGTGCCAGCAGTACCGGGGAGGGCAATCAGCCCCAGCATTTT
- TRBJ2-5 TRBV7-9 - CASSLVPLIPPNQETQYF TGTGCCAGCAGCTTAGTACCGTTAATCCCCCCGAACCAAGAGACCCAGTACTTC
once TRBJ2-7 TRBV5-1 - CASSFNRVEQYF TGCGCCAGCAGCTTCAACAGGGTCGAGCAGTACTTC
- TRBJ2-7 TRBV5-1 TRBD1 CASSFGQAPLRYEQYF TGCGCCAGCAGCTTTGGACAGGCGCCCCTCAGGTACGAGCAGTACTTC
- TRBJ1-2 TRBV13 - CASSRYWGADGYTF TGTGCCAGCAGCCGTTACTGGGGGGCGGATGGCTACACCTTC
- TRBJ2-1 TRBV29-1 TRBD2 CSVTSGTYNEQFF TGCAGCGTGACTAGCGGGACCTACAATGAGCAGTTCTTC
few TRBJ1-2 TRBV9 - CASSGSQGINYGYTF TGTGCCAGCAGCGGTTCCCAGGGGATTAACTATGGCTACACCTTC
- TRBJ2-7 TRBV9 - CASSPYEHPYEQYF TGTGCCAGCAGCCCCTATGAGCACCCCTACGAGCAGTACTTC
- TRBJ2-7 TRBV27 - CASSSIGLSYEQYF TGTGCCAGCAGTTCAATCGGACTCAGTTACGAGCAGTACTTC
- TRBJ1-2 TRBV9 - CASSSGTEYAGGYTF TGTGCCAGCAGCTCCGGGACTGAATATGCAGGTGGCTACACCTTC
- TRBJ1-2 TRBV2 - CASSDEDSRTPPGYTF TGTGCCAGCAGTGATGAGGACAGTCGTACTCCTCCTGGCTACACCTTC
- TRBJ2-7 TRBV15 TRBD1 CAVGPGTGDEQYF TGTGCCGTTGGGCCCGGGACAGGGGACGAGCAGTACTTC
- TRBJ1-1 TRBV2 TRBD1 CASLLGQGYTEAFF TGTGCCAGCCTCTTGGGACAGGGGTACACTGAAGCTTTCTTT
- TRBJ1-3 TRBV5-6 - CASSYVGEGNTIYF TGTGCCAGCAGCTATGTCGGGGAGGGAAACACCATATATTTT
- TRBJ2-3 TRBV9 TRBD2 CASSVEASGGTDTQYF TGTGCCAGCAGCGTAGAGGCTAGCGGGGGCACAGATACGCAGTATTTT
- TRBJ2-2 TRBV7-8 - CASSLKSGDTGELFF TGTGCCAGCAGCTTAAAGTCAGGGGACACCGGGGAGCTGTTTTTT